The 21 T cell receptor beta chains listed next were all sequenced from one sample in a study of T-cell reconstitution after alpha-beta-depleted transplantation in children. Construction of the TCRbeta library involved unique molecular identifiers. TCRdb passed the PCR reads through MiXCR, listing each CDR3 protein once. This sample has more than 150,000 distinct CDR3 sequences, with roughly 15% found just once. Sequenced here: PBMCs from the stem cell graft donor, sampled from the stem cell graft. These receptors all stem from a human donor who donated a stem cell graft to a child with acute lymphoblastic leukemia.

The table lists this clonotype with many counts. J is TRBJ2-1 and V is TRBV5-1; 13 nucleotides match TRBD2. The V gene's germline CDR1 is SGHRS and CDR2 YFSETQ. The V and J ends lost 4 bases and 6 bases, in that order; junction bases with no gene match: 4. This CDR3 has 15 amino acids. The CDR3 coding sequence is TGCGCCAGCAGCCAAGGGACTAGCGGGGCCAATGAGCAGTTCTTC. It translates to CASSQGTSGANEQFF.

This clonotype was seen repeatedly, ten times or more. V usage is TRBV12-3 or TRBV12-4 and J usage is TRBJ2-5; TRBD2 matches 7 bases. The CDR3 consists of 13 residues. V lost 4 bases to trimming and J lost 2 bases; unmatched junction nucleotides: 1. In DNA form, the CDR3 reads TGTGCCAGCAGTTCACTAGCGCAAGAGACCCAGTACTTC. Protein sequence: CASSSLAQETQYF.

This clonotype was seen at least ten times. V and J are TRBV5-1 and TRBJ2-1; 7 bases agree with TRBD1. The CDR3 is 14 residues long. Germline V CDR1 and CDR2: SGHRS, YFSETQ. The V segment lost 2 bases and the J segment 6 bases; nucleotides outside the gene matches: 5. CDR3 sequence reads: CASSFESGGNEQFF. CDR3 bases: TGCGCCAGCAGCTTCGAGTCAGGGGGCAATGAGCAGTTCTTC.

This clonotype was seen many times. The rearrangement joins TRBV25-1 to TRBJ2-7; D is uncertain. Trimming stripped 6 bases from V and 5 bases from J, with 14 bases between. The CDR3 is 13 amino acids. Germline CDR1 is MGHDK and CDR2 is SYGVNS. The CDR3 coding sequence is TGTGCCAGCAGCACCCCTGCTGAGGACGAGCAGTACTTC. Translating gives CASSTPAEDEQYF.

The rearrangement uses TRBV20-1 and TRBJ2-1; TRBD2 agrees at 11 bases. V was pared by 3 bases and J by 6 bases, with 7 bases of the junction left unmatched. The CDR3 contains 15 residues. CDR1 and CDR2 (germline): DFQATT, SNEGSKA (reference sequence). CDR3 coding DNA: TGCAGTGCTAGGGAACTAGCGGGAGAGAGCAATGAGCAGTTCTTC. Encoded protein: CSARELAGESNEQFF.

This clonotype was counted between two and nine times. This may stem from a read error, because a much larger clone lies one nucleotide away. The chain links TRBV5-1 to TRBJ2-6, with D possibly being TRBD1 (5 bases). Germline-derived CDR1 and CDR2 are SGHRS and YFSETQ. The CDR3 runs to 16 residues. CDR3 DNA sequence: TGCGCCAGCAGCTTGAAGGGCATGGTTGGGGCCAACGGCCTGACTTTC. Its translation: CASSLKGMVGANGLTF.

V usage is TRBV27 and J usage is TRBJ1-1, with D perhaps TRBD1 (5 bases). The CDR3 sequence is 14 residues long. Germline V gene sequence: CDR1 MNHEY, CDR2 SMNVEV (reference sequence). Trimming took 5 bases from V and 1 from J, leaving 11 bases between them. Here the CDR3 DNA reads TGTGCCAGCAGTCCAAGGGGCGCGAACACTGAAGCTTTCTTT. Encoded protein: CASSPRGANTEAFF.

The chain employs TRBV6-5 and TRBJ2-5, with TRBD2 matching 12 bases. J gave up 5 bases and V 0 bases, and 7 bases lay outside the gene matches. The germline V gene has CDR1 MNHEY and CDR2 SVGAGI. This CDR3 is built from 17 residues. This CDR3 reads CASSYSRLAGVAETQYF. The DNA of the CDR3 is TGTGCCAGCAGTTACTCCCGACTAGCGGGAGTTGCCGAGACCCAGTACTTC.

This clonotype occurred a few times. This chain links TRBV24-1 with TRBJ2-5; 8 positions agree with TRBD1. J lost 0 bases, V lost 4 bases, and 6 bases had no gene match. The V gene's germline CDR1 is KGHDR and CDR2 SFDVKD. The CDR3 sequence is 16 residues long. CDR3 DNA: TGTGCCACCAGTGACCTAAAGGACAGGGACCAAGAGACCCAGTACTTC. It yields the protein CATSDLKDRDQETQYF.

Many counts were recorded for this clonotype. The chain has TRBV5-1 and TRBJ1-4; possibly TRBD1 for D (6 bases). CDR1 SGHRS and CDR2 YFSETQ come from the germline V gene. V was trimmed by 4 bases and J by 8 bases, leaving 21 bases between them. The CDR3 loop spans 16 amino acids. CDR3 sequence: CASSASARGAWEKLFF. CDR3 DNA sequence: TGCGCCAGCAGCGCTTCTGCCAGGGGCGCCTGGGAAAAACTGTTTTTT.

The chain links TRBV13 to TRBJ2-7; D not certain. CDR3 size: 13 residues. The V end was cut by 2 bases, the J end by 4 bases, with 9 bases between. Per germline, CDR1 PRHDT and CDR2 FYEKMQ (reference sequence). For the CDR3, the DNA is TGTGCCAGCAGCTTATGGGGTAGATACGAGCAGTACTTC. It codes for CASSLWGRYEQYF.

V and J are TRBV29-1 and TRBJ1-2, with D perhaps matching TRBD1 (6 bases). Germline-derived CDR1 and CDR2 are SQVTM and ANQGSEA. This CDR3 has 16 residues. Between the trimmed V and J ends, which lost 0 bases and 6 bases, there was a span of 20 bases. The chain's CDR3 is CSVEEWSRGGGHGYTF. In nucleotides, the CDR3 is TGCAGCGTTGAAGAGTGGAGCAGGGGCGGAGGTCATGGCTACACCTTC.

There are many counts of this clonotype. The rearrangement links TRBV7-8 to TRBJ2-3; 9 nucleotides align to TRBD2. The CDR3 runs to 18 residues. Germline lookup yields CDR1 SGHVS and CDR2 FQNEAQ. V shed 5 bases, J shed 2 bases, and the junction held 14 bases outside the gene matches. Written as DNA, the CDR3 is TGTGCCAGCAGCCGATGGGGGACAGCGGGAGGTGTCACAGATACGCAGTATTTT. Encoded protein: CASSRWGTAGGVTDTQYF.

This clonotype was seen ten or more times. The CDR3 sequence is CASLKKPGPEWDTQYF. The CDR3 DNA sequence: TGTGCCAGCCTCAAAAAGCCGGGTCCCGAATGGGATACGCAGTATTTT. The chain couples TRBV27 to TRBJ2-3; D is ambiguous. Germline V CDR1 and CDR2: MNHEY, SMNVEV (reference sequence). The CDR3 covers 16 residues. V lost 8 bases and J 6 bases, leaving 24 bases between the germline ends.

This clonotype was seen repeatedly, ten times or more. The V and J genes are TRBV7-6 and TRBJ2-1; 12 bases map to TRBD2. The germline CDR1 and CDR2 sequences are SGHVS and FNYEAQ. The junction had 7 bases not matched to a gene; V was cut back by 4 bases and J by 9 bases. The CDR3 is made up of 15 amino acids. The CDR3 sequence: CASSSRLAGVGEQFF. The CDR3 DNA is TGTGCCAGCAGCTCTCGACTAGCGGGAGTTGGTGAGCAGTTCTTC.

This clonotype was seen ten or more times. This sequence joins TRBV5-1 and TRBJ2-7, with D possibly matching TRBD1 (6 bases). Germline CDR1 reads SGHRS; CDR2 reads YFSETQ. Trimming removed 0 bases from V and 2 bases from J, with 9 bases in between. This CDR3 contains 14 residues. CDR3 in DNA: TGCGCCAGCAGCTTGGCCAGGGGCCCCTACGAGCAGTACTTC. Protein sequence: CASSLARGPYEQYF. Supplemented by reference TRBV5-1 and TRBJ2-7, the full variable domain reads KAGVTQTPRYLIKTRGQQVTLSCSPISGHRSVSWYQQTPGQGLQFLFEYFSETQRNKGNFPGRFSGRQFSNSRSEMNVSTLELGDSALYLCASSLARGPYEQYFGPGTRLTVT.

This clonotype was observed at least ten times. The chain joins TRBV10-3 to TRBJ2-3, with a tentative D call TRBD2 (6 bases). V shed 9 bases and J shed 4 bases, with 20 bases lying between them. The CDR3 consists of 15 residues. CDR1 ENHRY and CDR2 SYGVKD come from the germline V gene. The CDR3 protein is CAIKRGQGGADTQYF. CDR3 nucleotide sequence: TGTGCCATAAAACGCGGGCAGGGAGGCGCAGATACGCAGTATTTT.

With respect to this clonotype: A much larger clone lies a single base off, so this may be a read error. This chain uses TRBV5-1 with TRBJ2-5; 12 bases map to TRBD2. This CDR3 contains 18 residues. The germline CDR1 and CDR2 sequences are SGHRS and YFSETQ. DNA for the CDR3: TGCGCCTGCAGCTTCCAATCACTAGCGGGAGGAACGGGGAAGACCCAGTACTTC. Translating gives CACSFQSLAGGTGKTQYF.

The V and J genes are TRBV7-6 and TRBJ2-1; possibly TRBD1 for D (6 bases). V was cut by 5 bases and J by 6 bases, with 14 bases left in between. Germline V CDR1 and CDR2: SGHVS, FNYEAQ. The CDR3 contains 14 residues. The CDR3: CASSAEGGSNEQFF. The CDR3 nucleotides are TGTGCCAGCAGCGCAGAAGGGGGAAGCAATGAGCAGTTCTTC.

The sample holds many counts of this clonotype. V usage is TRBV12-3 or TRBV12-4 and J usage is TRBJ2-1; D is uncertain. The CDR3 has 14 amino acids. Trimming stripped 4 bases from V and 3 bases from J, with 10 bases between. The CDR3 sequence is CASSYLGYYNEQFF. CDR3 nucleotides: TGTGCCAGCAGTTATCTAGGCTACTACAATGAGCAGTTCTTC.

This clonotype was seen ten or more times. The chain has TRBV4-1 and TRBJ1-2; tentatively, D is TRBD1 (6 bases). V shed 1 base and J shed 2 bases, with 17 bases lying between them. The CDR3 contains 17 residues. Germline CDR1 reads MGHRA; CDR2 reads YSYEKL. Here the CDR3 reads CASSQVSGTPPNYGYTF. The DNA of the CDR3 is TGCGCCAGCAGCCAAGTATCGGGGACACCCCCAAACTATGGCTACACCTTC.